This TCR beta chain is drawn from a study of T cell repertoires in cytomegalovirus infection (dated by TCRdb to about 2019). Notes on the research overall: Donor HLA type was relevant to the analysis, because carriage of CMV infection together with the matching HLA type was indicated by public TCR beta signatures.

The sequencer was an Illumina HiSeq 1500. TCRdb redid the processing of the public reads, applying fastp at Q25 and MiXCR, and retained in-frame beta chains. Identical CDR3 protein sequences are pooled into one entry, listed with their most common genes and DNA. This sample holds about 490,000 distinct CDR3 sequences; 10% to 12% were observed only once. Together, the top ten hold roughly 10% of the sample. V lost 6 bases and J lost 7 bases, and the count of bases not matched to a germline gene is 9. Sequences MGHDK (CDR1) and SYGVNS (CDR2) are obtained from the germline V gene. The CDR3 runs 14 residues from the cysteine to the phenylalanine. Only the CDR3 DNA is retained, 42 bases long and in frame from the first base. This clonotype was detected many times. The antigen it binds to is not known. The record has no base qualities; no much larger clone is one base away. Paper-wide results and their limitations: In both this cohort and an independent roughly 330-donor cohort, the cumulative frequency of public TCR beta family members distinguished carriers of CMV infection plus the relevant HLA type. In the ex vivo response, HLA-C-restricted CMV-specific TCR beta clonotypes were dominant, and in two of eight donors the single most frequent clonotype came from this HLA-C-restricted group.

The sequenced material came from PBMCs. The receptor was isolated from a human donor in good health (CMV status not recorded). Some clones in this sample may be carry-over from other donors' samples. The chain uses TRBV25-1 and TRBJ1-2, with 9 bases aligning to TRBD1. In nucleotide form, the sequence is TGTGCCAGCAGACAACCGGGACAGGGAGCTGGCTACACCTTC. It codes for CASRQPGQGAGYTF.